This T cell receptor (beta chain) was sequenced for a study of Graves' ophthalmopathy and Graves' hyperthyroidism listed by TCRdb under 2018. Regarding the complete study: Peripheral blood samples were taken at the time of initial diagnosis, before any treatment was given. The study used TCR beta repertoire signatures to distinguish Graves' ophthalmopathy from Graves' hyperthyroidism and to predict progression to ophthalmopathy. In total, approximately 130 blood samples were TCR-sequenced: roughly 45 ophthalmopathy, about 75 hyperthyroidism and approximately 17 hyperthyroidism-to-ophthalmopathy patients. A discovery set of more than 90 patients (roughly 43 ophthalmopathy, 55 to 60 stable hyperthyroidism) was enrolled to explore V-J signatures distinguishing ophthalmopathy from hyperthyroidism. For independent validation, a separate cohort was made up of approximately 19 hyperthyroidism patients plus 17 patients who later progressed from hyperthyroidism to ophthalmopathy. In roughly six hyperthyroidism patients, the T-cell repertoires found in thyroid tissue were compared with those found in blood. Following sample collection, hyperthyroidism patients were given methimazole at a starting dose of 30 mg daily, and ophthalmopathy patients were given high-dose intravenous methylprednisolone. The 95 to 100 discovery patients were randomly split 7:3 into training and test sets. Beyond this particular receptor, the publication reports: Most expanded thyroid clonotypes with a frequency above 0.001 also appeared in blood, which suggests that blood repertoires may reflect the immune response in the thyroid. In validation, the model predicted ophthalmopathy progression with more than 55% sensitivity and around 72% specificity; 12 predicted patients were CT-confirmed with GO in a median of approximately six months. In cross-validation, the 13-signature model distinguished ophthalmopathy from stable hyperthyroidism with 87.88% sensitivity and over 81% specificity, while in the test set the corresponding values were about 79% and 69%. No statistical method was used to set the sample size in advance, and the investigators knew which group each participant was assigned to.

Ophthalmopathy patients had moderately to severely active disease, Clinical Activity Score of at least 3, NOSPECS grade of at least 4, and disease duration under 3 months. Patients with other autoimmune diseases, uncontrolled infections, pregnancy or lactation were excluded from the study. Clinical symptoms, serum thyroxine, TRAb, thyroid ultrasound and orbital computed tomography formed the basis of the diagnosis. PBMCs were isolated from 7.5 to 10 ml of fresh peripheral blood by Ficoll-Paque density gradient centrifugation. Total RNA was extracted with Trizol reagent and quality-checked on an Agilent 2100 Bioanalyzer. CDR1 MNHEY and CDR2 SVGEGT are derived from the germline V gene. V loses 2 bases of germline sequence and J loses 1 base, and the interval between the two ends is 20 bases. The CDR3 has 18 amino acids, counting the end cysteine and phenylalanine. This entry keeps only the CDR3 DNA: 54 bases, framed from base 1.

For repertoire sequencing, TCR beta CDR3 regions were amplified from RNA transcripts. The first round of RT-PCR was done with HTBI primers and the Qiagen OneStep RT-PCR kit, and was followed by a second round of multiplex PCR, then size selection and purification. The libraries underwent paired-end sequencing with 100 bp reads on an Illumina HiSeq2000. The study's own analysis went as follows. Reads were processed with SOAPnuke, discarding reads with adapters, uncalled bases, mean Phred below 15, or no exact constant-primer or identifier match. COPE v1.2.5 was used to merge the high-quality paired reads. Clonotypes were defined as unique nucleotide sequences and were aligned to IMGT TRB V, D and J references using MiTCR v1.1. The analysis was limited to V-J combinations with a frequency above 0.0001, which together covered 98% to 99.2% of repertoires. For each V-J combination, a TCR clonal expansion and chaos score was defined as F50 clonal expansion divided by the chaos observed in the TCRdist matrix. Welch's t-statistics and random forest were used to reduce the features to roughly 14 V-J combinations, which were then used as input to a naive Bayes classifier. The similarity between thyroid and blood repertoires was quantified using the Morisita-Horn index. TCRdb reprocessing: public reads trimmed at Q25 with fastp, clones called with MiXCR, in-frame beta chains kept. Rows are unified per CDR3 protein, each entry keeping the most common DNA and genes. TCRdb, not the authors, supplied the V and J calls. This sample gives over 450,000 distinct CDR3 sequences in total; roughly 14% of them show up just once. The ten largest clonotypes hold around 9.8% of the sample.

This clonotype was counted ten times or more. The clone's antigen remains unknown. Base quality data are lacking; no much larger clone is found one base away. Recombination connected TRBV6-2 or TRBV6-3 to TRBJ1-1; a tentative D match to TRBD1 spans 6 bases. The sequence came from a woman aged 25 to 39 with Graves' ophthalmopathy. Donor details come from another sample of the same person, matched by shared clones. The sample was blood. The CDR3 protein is CASSYLPLAGTPNTEAFF. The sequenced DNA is TGTGCCAGCAGTTACCTTCCCTTAGCCGGGACACCGAACACTGAAGCTTTCTTT.